The rows below give T cell receptor beta chains drawn from one sample of a study of cytomegalovirus exposure and HLA in healthy donors. Sequencing used immunoSEQ multiplex PCR; TCRdb keeps in-frame clones, though not all of them. The table includes approximately 97,000 clones, approximately 77% detected once. Sequences were obtained from PBMCs. These receptors were collected from a male donor in good health and CMV-seropositive. Both conserved end residues are part of each CDR3. The D gene is left open where the match is weak. Expanded clones get a size class; other rows say once, few or many, or leave the size out.

clone_size	d_call	v_call	j_call	cdr3_nt	cdr3_aa
few	TRBD1	TRBV7-3	TRBJ2-3	TGTGCCAGCAGCTCCGGCCGGACAGGGGGTTTCACAGATACGCAGTATTTT	CASSSGRTGGFTDTQYF
NA	NA	TRBV6-4	TRBJ1-1	TGTGCCAGCAGTGACCCCTGGACAGAAAACACTGAAGCTTTCTTT	CASSDPWTENTEAFF
NA	NA	TRBV4-2	TRBJ2-7	TGTGCCAGCAGCCTAAGCTTCGGAACCGGGAGATTCGGCTACGAGCAGTACTTC	CASSLSFGTGRFGYEQYF
NA	TRBD2	TRBV5-4	TRBJ2-3	TGTGCCAGCAGCCCACGGACTAGCGGGAGACCTAGCACAGATACGCAGTATTTT	CASSPRTSGRPSTDTQYF
NA	NA	TRBV12-5	TRBJ2-1	TGTGCTAGTGGTTTGGGTACTTCCTACAATGAGCAGTTCTTC	CASGLGTSYNEQFF
NA	NA	TRBV10-3	TRBJ2-5	TGTGCCATCAGGGCGACAGGAGGAGGTGAAGAGACCCAGTACTTC	CAIRATGGGEETQYF
NA	NA	TRBV4-1	TRBJ2-7	TGCGCCAGCAGCCAACAGGGAATCGTCGGTTACGAGCAGTACTTC	CASSQQGIVGYEQYF
NA	NA	TRBV19	TRBJ2-7	TGTGCCAGTGGACTCGGCCCCCCCTACGAGCAGTACTTC	CASGLGPPYEQYF
NA	TRBD2	TRBV7-9	TRBJ2-7	TGTGCCAGCAGCCCCGGCGGCGGGAGGTTGGGGGAGCAGTACTTC	CASSPGGGRLGEQYF
NA	TRBD2	TRBV9	TRBJ2-3	TGTGCCAGCAGCGTCACTAGCGGCACAGATACGCAGTATTTT	CASSVTSGTDTQYF
NA	NA	TRBV5-1	TRBJ2-7	TGCGCCAGCAGCTTGGCGACGACTGACTACGAGCAGTACTTC	CASSLATTDYEQYF
NA	TRBD2	TRBV7-8	TRBJ2-7	TGTGCCAGCAGCCGACTAGCGGGATCCTACGAGCAGTACTTC	CASSRLAGSYEQYF
once	NA	TRBV19	TRBJ2-4	TGTGCCAGTAGTGCAGGGTCCGGCAAAAACATTCAGTACTTC	CASSAGSGKNIQYF
NA	NA	TRBV27	TRBJ1-2	TGTGCCAGCAGTTTAAAAGTAGGAGTCTATGGCTACACCTTC	CASSLKVGVYGYTF
once	TRBD2	TRBV9	TRBJ2-5	TGTGCCAGCAGCGTTCTAGCGGGAGGGCCAGAAGAGACCCAGTACTTC	CASSVLAGGPEETQYF
NA	NA	TRBV27	TRBJ2-3	TGTGCCAGCAGTTTATACGCGGGTGCCCCTCAAGATACGCAGTATTTT	CASSLYAGAPQDTQYF
NA	TRBD2	TRBV29-1	TRBJ2-3	TGCAGCGTTGCCCGACTAGCGGGGGCTAGCACAGATACGCAGTATTTT	CSVARLAGASTDTQYF
once	NA	TRBV28	TRBJ2-5	TGTGCCAGCAGTTCTTACCCACAGGGAAACCAAGAGACCCAGTACTTC	CASSSYPQGNQETQYF
NA	NA	TRBV7-2	TRBJ2-7	TGTGCCAGCAGCCCCTCACCAGGACAGCCCTACGAGCAGTACTTC	CASSPSPGQPYEQYF
NA	NA	TRBV6-1	TRBJ2-4	TGTGCCAGCAGGACACAGGGAGCCAAAAACATTCAGTACTTC	CASRTQGAKNIQYF
NA	TRBD2	TRBV4-2	TRBJ2-1	TGTGCCAGCAGCCAAGAACTAGCGGGAGGGGGGGCGAATGAGCAGTTCTTC	CASSQELAGGGANEQFF
once	TRBD2	TRBV7-9	TRBJ2-7	TGTGCCAGCAGCCAACTAGCGGGAGACCACGAGCAGTACTTC	CASSQLAGDHEQYF
once	NA	TRBV7-2	TRBJ2-3	TGTGCCAGCAGCTTAAGGAGGGCCGTAAACCTCACAGATACGCAGTATTTT	CASSLRRAVNLTDTQYF